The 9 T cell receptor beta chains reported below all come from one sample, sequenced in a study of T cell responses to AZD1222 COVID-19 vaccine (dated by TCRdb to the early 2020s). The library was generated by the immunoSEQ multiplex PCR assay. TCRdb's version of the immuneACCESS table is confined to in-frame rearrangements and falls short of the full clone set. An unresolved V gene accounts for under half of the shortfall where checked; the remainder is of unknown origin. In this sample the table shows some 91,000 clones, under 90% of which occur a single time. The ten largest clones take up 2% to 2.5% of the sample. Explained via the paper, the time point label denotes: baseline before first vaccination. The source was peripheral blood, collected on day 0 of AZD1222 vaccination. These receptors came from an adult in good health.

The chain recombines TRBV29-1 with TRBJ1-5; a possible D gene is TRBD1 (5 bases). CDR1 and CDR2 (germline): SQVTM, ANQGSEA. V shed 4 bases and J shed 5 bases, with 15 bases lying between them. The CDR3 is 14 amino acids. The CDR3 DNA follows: TGCAGCGTTGTCTCAGGGAGTGTTGATCAGCCCCAGCATTTT. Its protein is CSVVSGSVDQPQHF. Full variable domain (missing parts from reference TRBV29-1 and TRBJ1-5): SAVISQKPSRDICQRGTSLTIQCQVDSQVTMMFWYRQQPGQSLTLIATANQGSEATYESGFVIDKFPISRPNLTFSTLTVSNMSPEDSSIYLCSVVSGSVDQPQHFGDGTRLSIL.

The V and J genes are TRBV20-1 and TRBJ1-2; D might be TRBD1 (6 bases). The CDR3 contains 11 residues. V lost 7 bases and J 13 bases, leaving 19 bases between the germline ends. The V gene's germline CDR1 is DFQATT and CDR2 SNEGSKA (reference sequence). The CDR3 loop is CSVHGQGKATF. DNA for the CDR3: TGCAGTGTACATGGGCAGGGGAAAGCCACCTTC.

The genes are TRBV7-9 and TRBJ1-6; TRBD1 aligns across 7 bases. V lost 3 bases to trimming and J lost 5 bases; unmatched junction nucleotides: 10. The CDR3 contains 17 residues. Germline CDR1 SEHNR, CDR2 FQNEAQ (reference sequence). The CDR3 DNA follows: TGTGCCAGCAGCTTGAAGGGGGCTCACCCCGATAATTCACCCCTCCACTTT. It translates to CASSLKGAHPDNSPLHF.

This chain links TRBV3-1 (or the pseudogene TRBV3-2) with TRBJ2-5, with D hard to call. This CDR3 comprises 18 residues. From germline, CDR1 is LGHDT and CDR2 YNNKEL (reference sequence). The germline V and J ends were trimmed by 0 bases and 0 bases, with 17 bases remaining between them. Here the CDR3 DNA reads TGTGCCAGCAGCCAAGAAAGAAGCTCTGAAAGGTACCAAGAGACCCAGTACTTC. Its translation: CASSQERSSERYQETQYF.

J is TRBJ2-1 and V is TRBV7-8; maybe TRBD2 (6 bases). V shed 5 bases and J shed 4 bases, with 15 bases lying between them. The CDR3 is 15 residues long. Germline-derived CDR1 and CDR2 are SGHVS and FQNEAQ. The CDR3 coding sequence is TGTGCCAGCAGCCAATCACCGGGACTTTACAATGAGCAGTTCTTC. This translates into CASSQSPGLYNEQFF.

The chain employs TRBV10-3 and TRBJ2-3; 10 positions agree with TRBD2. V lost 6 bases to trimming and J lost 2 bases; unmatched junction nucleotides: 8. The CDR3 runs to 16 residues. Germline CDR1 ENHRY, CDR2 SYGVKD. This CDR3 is CAIRSSGGTNTDTQYF. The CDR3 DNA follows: TGTGCCATCAGATCTAGCGGGGGAACTAACACAGATACGCAGTATTTT.

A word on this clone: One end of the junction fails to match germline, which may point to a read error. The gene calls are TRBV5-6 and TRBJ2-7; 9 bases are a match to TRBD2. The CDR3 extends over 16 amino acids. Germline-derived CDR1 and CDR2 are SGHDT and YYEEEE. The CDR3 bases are TGTGCCCGCAGCTTGGCCGGCGGGGGGGCTACCTACGAGCAGTACTTC. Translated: CARSLAGGGATYEQYF.

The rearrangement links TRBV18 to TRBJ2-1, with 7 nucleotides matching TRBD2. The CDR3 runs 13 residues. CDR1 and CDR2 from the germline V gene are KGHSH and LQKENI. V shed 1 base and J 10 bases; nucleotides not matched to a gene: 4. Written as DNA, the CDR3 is TGTGCCAGCTCACCACTCCCAGCGGGAGAGCAGTTCTTC. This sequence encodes CASSPLPAGEQFF.

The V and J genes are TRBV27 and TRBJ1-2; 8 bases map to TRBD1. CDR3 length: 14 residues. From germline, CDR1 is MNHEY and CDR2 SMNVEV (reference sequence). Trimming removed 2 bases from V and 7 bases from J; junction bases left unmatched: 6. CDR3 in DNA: TGTGCCAGCAGTTTAATTGGACAGGGCCCTGGCTACACCTTC. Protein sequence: CASSLIGQGPGYTF.